This T cell receptor (beta chain) was recovered during a study of T cell responses to AZD1222 COVID-19 vaccine. Study results and caveats: The CD4 TCRs associated with vaccination extended across spike and predominated at 160-218 and 743-854. Just a handful of AZD1222 recipients were seropositive at baseline. After the peak T cell response, and only then, were repertoires sampled. Females made up more of the donors, who were largely white British, and clonal diversity may have come out too low.

As concerns this clone: Its antigen is currently unknown.

J was trimmed by 5 bases and V by 9 bases; bases with no gene match: 11. This CDR3 contains 14 residues. The germline gives CDR1 SGHNT, CDR2 YYREEE (reference sequence). The table came from immunoSEQ multiplex PCR; TCRdb's copy has only in-frame clones and leaves some out. The table includes about 150,000 clones, approximately 89% detected once. The rearrangement uses TRBV5-4 and TRBJ2-3; 8 bases match TRBD2. Sequenced material: peripheral blood, taken 28 days after the second AZD1222 dose. The clonotype comes from an adult who received the AZD1222 COVID-19 vaccine. This chain's CDR3 is CATTPGGGVDTQYF. DNA of the CDR3: TGTGCCACCACCCCGGGGGGGGGAGTAGATACGCAGTATTTT.